One TCR beta chain is described in this entry. The sample is drawn from a study of blood T cell repertoires in COVID-19. The overall study: The United States, Italy and Spain provided the acute and convalescent COVID-19 samples. PBMCs, B-cell-depleted T cells, or T cells provided the cDNA or gDNA that made up the material.

Authors' processing steps: Scientists estimated how many nucleated cells there were by amplifying reference gene primers. Profiling relied on immunoSEQ multiplex PCR, and the TCRdb table lists in-frame clones only, not all of them. V and J calls and clone size are those listed in that table; D and trimming were worked out from the DNA. Among 200,000 to 250,000 clones listed, 83% were seen once. Seattle researchers signed up patients amid active infection and tracked them longitudinally. The CDR3 is 15 residues long. The V gene end was trimmed by 5 bases and the J gene end by 2 bases; junction bases not matched to a gene: 3. Germline V gene data show CDR1 as SGHTA and CDR2 as FQGNSA.

The sequenced sample was peripheral blood. This clonotype was obtained from a woman in her thirties with COVID-19, enrolled during active disease. This chain connects TRBV7-2 to TRBJ2-7; 13 bases fit TRBD2. In nucleotides, the CDR3 is TGTGCCAGCAGCCGCACTAGCGGGGGGGCCTACGAGCAGTACTTC. Residues: CASSRTSGGAYEQYF.